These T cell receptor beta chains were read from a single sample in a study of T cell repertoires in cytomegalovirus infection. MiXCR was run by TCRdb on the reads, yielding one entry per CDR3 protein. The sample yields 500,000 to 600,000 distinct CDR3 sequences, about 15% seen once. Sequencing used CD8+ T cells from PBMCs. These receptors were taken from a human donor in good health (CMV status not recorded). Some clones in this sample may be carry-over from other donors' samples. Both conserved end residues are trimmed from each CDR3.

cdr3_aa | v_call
ASSVTPGQGFNEQY | TRBV19
ASSPRQGRGSGANVLT | TRBV5-1
ASSYNNGELF | TRBV6-6
ASTAFWTSGGPNTGELF | TRBV27
SARDGAVGSYEQY | TRBV20-1
ASSLFRTPDQPQH | TRBV7-2
ASGYSASGGPNEQF | TRBV6-6
ASSLGTATDTQY | TRBV27
ASSLVGGETYEQY | TRBV7-9
ASSLTSGSGNEQF | TRBV7-3
ASRVWTGVNQPQH | TRBV6-1
AIAAGLETQY | TRBV2
SVPLRGTEAF | TRBV29-1
ASGYSNQPQH | TRBV6-1
ATSRAAVQETQY | TRBV15
SSRPLAESYEQY | TRBV20-1
ASSSTDSQETQY | TRBV7-9
ASSPHEGANNQPQH | TRBV28
ASSYEGAARTLNQPQH | TRBV6-2/TRBV6-3
AISGAGGNPTGELF | TRBV10-3
ASSLVTGTSRSGANVLT | TRBV7-6
ASSVGLAGETQY | TRBV7-3
SARDLPDVIQLNTEAF | TRBV20-1
ASSGRGLNTEAF | TRBV5-5
ASSLSQGQSNTIY | TRBV11-2
ASSLGNSMEQF | TRBV7-6
ASSGRDNEFATNEKLF | TRBV7-6
ASSQGTGAASRPQH | TRBV5-3
ASSEGQGALVTEAF | TRBV2
ASSLDSVSSEAF | TRBV11-3
ASSPDSLTGQPQH | TRBV28
ASSSTGARYQPQH | TRBV12-3/TRBV12-4
ASSPSGVYEQY | TRBV19
ASSLVETTANEQF | TRBV28
ASSLWRLKEGYNEQF | TRBV7-9
ASSSQQGHQY | TRBV7-9
ASSSADSNPSYEQY | TRBV7-3
AWKMGQGSYEQY | TRBV30
ASSLAAGELF | TRBV7-2
ASSFGQAITTDTQY | TRBV28
ASSDVSAGSSYNEQF | TRBV9
ASRDPANYGYT | TRBV27
ASSLGEDSPPYTNEQF | TRBV7-7
ASSLEPDAGYT | TRBV7-9
ATREARSGANVLT | TRBV28
ASRPVNNQPQH | TRBV6-1
ASSQGISGTPNNVQF | TRBV4-1